What follows are 14 T cell receptor beta chains derived from one specimen sequenced in a study of tissue T cells after allogeneic stem cell transplantation. The repertoire was sequenced with immunoSEQ multiplex PCR; TCRdb's copy has only in-frame clones and lacks some. This sample has roughly 51,000 clones, with 65% to 85% found just once. Sequenced sample: sorted cells pooled from one or two spleens. The receptors originated from a pool of C57BL/6 mice in good health.

A few counts support this clone. Any gene name here is a mouse gene name. Incomplete CDR3 DNA: TGTGCCTGGGGGACTGGGCCCTATGAACAGTAC. Its translation: CAWGTGPYEQY. The full CDR3 protein reads CAWGTGPYEQYF. V and J are TRBV31 and TRBJ2-7; TRBD2 matches at 9 bases. With the read ending 1 residue before the CDR3 end, the germline J gene is used to fill in that end. The germline V gene has CDR1 GKSSPN and CDR2 SITVG. This CDR3 region has 12 residues. V lost 5 bases to trimming and J lost 2 bases; unmatched junction nucleotides: 1.

Comments on this clone: The gene names here belong to mouse. The observed sequence ends 1 residue before the CDR3 terminus, with the missing tail filled in from the germline J gene. The chain carries TRBV1 and TRBJ1-1, with 9 nucleotides matching TRBD1. Trimming at V came to 1 base and at J to 4 bases, leaving 1 base not matched to a gene. CDR1 and CDR2 (germline): NSQYPW, LRSPGD (reference sequence). The CDR3 extends over 14 amino acids. The sequenced part of the CDR3 DNA is TGCACCTGCAGTGCAGTGACAGGGGGCACAGAAGTCTTC. Protein product: CTCSAVTGGTEVF. The entire CDR3 is CTCSAVTGGTEVFF.

This clone occurred a few times. The germline and genes are mouse ones. The read halts 1 residue ahead of the CDR3 end, with the missing end drawn from the germline J gene. The rearrangement links TRBV31 to TRBJ1-4, with TRBD1 as a possible D gene (5 bases). The CDR3 runs 14 residues. Germline V gene lookup returns CDR1 GKSSPN and CDR2 SITVG. Trimming took off 0 bases at V and 4 bases at J, with 9 bases between the two ends. The CDR3 reads CAWSLVDNNERLFF. The sequenced part of the CDR3 DNA is TGTGCCTGGAGTCTAGTGGACAACAACGAAAGATTATTT.

As to this clone: The germline and genes are mouse ones. The missing CDR3 end, 1 residue past where the read stops, is filled in from the germline J gene. This rearrangement joins TRBV13-1 to TRBJ2-1; TRBD1 might be the D (6 bases). From germline, CDR1 is NSHNY and CDR2 SYGAGN. Trimming pared 0 bases from V and 5 bases from J, leaving 9 bases between. The CDR3 sequence is 14 residues long. Incomplete CDR3 DNA: TGTGCCAGCAGTGATGCGCACAGGGATGCTGAGCAGTTC. Encoded protein: CASSDAHRDAEQF. The full-length CDR3 reads as CASSDAHRDAEQFF.

Points on this clone: Gene names refer to mouse genes. The read terminates 1 residue ahead of where the CDR3 ends, so the germline J gene completes it. The rearrangement joins TRBV3 to TRBJ2-1; possibly TRBD2 for D (6 bases). CDR3 length: 14 residues. Germline V lookup: CDR1 SNHLY, CDR2 FYNGKV (reference sequence). The V end lost 1 base, the J end lost 3 bases, and 7 bases lay between the germline ends. The sequenced CDR3 bases are TGTGCCAGCAGCTTAGTCTGGGGCTATGCTGAGCAGTTC. Translated, it gives CASSLVWGYAEQF. The full CDR3 protein is CASSLVWGYAEQFF.

With respect to this clone: Gene names refer to mouse genes. The read ends 1 residue before the CDR3 terminus; that terminus is restored from the germline J gene. This rearrangement joins TRBV31 to TRBJ2-1; D not certain. V was shortened by 0 bases and J by 0 bases, with 6 bases between the two germline ends. Germline lookup yields CDR1 GKSSPN and CDR2 SITVG. This CDR3 contains 14 residues. The CDR3 sequence is CAWSLVGNYAEQFF. CDR3 bases read: TGTGCCTGGAGTCTAGTGGGTAACTATGCTGAGCAGTTC.

About this clone: Gene names denote mouse genes. The read halts 1 residue ahead of the CDR3 end, with the missing end drawn from the germline J gene. The rearrangement joins TRBV3 to TRBJ1-3, with D maybe TRBD1 (5 bases). The CDR3 loop spans 14 amino acids. Germline CDR1 and CDR2: SNHLY and FYNGKV (reference sequence). The V gene lost 6 bases and the J gene lost 0 bases, with 9 bases spanning the gap. The CDR3 spells CASRGPISGNTLYF. The part of the CDR3 DNA that was read is TGTGCCAGCAGGGGACCTATTTCTGGAAATACGCTCTAT.

To note about this clone: The genes and germline here are from mouse. Read coverage stops 1 residue before the CDR3 terminus; the germline J gene supplies the remainder. This rearrangement joins TRBV19 to TRBJ2-7; D ambiguous. CDR3 size: 10 residues. V was shortened by 2 bases and J by 8 bases, with 5 bases between the two germline ends. Germline V gene lookup returns CDR1 FNHDT and CDR2 SITEND (reference sequence). The part of the CDR3 DNA that was read is TGTGCCAGCAGTATGACAAAACAGTAC. It translates to CASSMTKQY. The whole CDR3 is CASSMTKQYF. Full variable domain (missing parts from reference TRBV19 and TRBJ2-7): GGIITQTPKFLIGQEGQKLTLKCQQNFNHDTMYWYRQDSGKGLRLIYYSITENDLQKGDLSEGYDASREKKSSFSLTVTSAQKNEMAVFLCASSMTKQYFGPGTRLTVL.

Note on this clone: Mouse gene names and germline throughout. Coverage ceases 1 residue before the CDR3 finishes, and the germline J gene fills in the end. This chain links TRBV5 with TRBJ2-7; 7 nucleotides agree with TRBD1. V was pared by 0 bases and J by 7 bases, with 3 bases of the junction left unmatched. This CDR3 comprises 13 residues. Germline V gene lookup returns CDR1 LGHNA and CDR2 YNLKQL (reference sequence). This CDR3 is CASSQDNRGEQYF. The sequenced CDR3 bases are TGTGCCAGCAGCCAAGATAACAGGGGAGAACAGTAC.

A remark on this clone: The gene names here belong to mouse. The read falls 1 residue short of the CDR3 end, and the missing part is taken from the germline J gene. This chain uses TRBV16 with TRBJ2-1, with 7 bases matching TRBD1. Germline CDR1 is SGHSA and CDR2 is FRNQAP. The length of the CDR3 is 14 residues. J lost 3 bases, V lost 7 bases, and 6 bases had no gene match. The part of the CDR3 DNA that was read is TGTGCAAGCACTAAGACAGGGATCTATGCTGAGCAGTTC. Its protein is CASTKTGIYAEQF. From start to end, the CDR3 is CASTKTGIYAEQFF.

Note on this clone: Gene names follow the mouse nomenclature. The CDR3 end is not reached by the read, which stops 1 residue before it; the germline J gene fills it in. The chain has TRBV12-1 and TRBJ2-5, with no clear D. Germline lookup yields CDR1 SGHSN and CDR2 HYEKVE. There are 14 residues in the CDR3. Trimming cost V 0 bases and J 1 base, with 7 bases left between them. Incomplete CDR3 DNA: TGTGCCAGCTCTCTCGAGAGGGACCAAGACACCCAGTAC. Translating it yields CASSLERDQDTQY. The whole CDR3 protein reads CASSLERDQDTQYF.

Regarding this clone: Genes here carry mouse names. Read coverage stops 1 residue before the CDR3 terminus; the germline J gene supplies the remainder. The chain joins TRBV3 to TRBJ2-5, with D possibly matching TRBD1 (5 bases). CDR1 and CDR2 (germline): SNHLY, FYNGKV (reference sequence). V was clipped by 0 bases and J by 4 bases, with 5 bases between them. The CDR3 is made up of 13 amino acids. The CDR3 bases that were read are TGTGCCAGCAGCTTAGCAGGGGAAGACACCCAGTAC. Its protein product is CASSLAGEDTQY. The complete CDR3 reads CASSLAGEDTQYF.

As regards this clone: Mouse gene names apply. The CDR3 end lies 1 residue beyond the end of the read and is filled in from the germline J gene. The chain is built from TRBV19 and TRBJ1-1, with D maybe TRBD1 (5 bases). The CDR3 extends over 12 amino acids. Germline assignment: CDR1 FNHDT and CDR2 SITEND (reference sequence). Trimming took off 0 bases at V and 8 bases at J, with 8 bases between the two ends. CDR3 bases read: TGTGCCAGCAGTATAGCGAGGGGCGAAGTCTTC. This codes for CASSIARGEVF. The whole CDR3 reads CASSIARGEVFF.

This clone has just a few counts. Genes here carry mouse names. The sequence runs out 1 residue before the end of the CDR3; the remainder is reconstructed from the germline J gene. The chain couples TRBV13-1 to TRBJ2-7; 7 nucleotides agree with TRBD1. This CDR3 region has 14 residues. Germline V CDR1 and CDR2: NSHNY, SYGAGN. With V trimmed by 2 bases and J by 4 bases, 6 bases remained unmatched. CDR3 DNA, as far as it was read: TGTGCCAGCAGTGACGACAGGGCCTCTTATGAACAGTAC. Translated: CASSDDRASYEQY. The whole CDR3 sequence is CASSDDRASYEQYF.